Below, one TCR beta chain is given with its context. Its antigen is currently not known. Base qualities are not provided; no much larger clone lies one nucleotide away. TCRbeta CDR3 regions were amplified from genomic DNA using the immunoSEQ Assay, a bias-controlled multiplex PCR. Concerning the study's data processing: The number of nucleated cells in each sample was estimated by amplification of reference gene primers within the assay. Sequence reads were collapsed and filtered to measure the absolute abundance of every unique TCRbeta CDR3 rearrangement. For each sample, productive Simpson clonality was calculated as the square root of Simpson's diversity index over productive rearrangements. The source is immuneACCESS, and TCRdb retained only in-frame sequences with V and J called. Part of the clones is not carried over; for the studies checked, unresolved V genes explain less than half of this, and the remainder is unexplained. V and J calls and clone size follow that table, whereas D and trimming were derived from the DNA. The sample has 250,000 to 300,000 clones on record, around 87% of them singletons. Of the sample, 3.6% falls within the top ten clones.

CDR1 and CDR2, per the germline V gene, are MDHEN and SYDVKM. Trimming accounts for 4 bases at V and 6 bases at J, while the number of junction bases matched to no gene is 9. Measured from the cysteine to the phenylalanine, the CDR3 is 15 residues long. The CDR3 DNA has 45 bases and is translated from base 1. The sample comes from a study of blood T cell repertoires in COVID-19 (dated by TCRdb to the early 2020s). Looking at the study overall: Samples covering the acute and convalescent phases of COVID-19 were provided by collaborators in the United States, Italy and Spain. Where HLA class I and class II types were available, the types were taken from metadata supplied by the sample provider, not from assay-based typing. Deeply sampled blood TCRbeta repertoires from subjects exposed to, actively infected with, or recovered from COVID-19 were included in the dataset. The sample metadata nearly always contained a de-identified subject ID, COVID-19 status, age in years and sex. Samples were obtained from the ongoing ImmuneRACE study (first 160 participants) and from 950 to 1,500 subjects provided by 6 global collaborators. The material from the prospective study consisted of cDNA or gDNA derived from T cells, B-cell-depleted T cells, or PBMCs. The repertoires were released in a freely available public database meant as a resource for research on the immune response to SARS-CoV-2. General conclusions and limits of the study: The quantity of clinical and demographic metadata differed by source and by participant and was supplied without curation.

Each collaborating institution followed its own protocols to collect whole blood in K2EDTA tubes. For TCRbeta analysis, collaborators shipped samples in one of three forms: frozen whole blood, isolated PBMCs, or DNA extracted from either of those sample types. The sequenced sample consisted of peripheral blood. The chain uses TRBV28 and TRBJ2-7, and 10 junction bases match TRBD1. This TCR was recovered from a young man with active or convalescent COVID-19. The bases are TGTGCCAGCAGTTCACCAGACAGGGGGCTTATCGAGCAGTACTTC. Its protein reads: CASSSPDRGLIEQYF.